Presented here are 17 T cell receptor beta chains from one specimen sequenced in a study of cytomegalovirus exposure and HLA in healthy donors. 60 Vbeta and 13 Jbeta primers were used in PCR. This table comes from immunoSEQ multiplex PCR, and its TCRdb copy is limited to in-frame clones, with some not included. The sample has roughly 200,000 clones, roughly 79% seen once. The sequenced sample consisted of PBMCs. These receptors all come from a man aged 25 to 45 in good health and CMV-seronegative.

The rearrangement uses TRBV6-1 and TRBJ2-7; TRBD2 might be the D (5 bases). V gave up 2 bases and J gave up 3 bases, with 14 bases separating them. Germline V gene data show CDR1 as MNHNS and CDR2 as SASEGT. This CDR3 has 15 amino acids. CDR3 sequence (DNA): TGTGCCAGCAGTGAAATGGCGGGTTTAATCTACGAGCAGTACTTC. Protein sequence: CASSEMAGLIYEQYF.

This rearrangement joins TRBV11-3 to TRBJ1-1; the D gene is possibly TRBD1 (5 bases). Trimming cost V 0 bases and J 4 bases, with 9 bases left between them. This CDR3 is 14 amino acids long. Germline CDR1 reads SGHNT; CDR2 reads YENEEA. The chain's CDR3 is CASSLDRGSTEAFF. The CDR3 DNA is TGTGCCAGCAGCTTAGATCGGGGGAGCACTGAAGCTTTCTTT. Full variable domain (missing parts from reference TRBV11-3 and TRBJ1-1): EAGVVQSPRYKIIEKKQPVAFWCNPISGHNTLYWYLQNLGQGPELLIRYENEEAVDDSQLPKDRFSAERLKGVDSTLKIQPAELGDSAVYLCASSLDRGSTEAFFGQGTRLTVV.

The V gene is TRBV29-1, the J gene TRBJ2-7; D is possibly TRBD1 (5 bases). The CDR3 is made up of 12 amino acids. V lost 5 bases to trimming and J lost 4 bases, with 12 bases between them. The germline CDR1 and CDR2 sequences are SQVTM and ANQGSEA. CDR3 nucleotide sequence: TGCAGCGTTCCGGGTAGGGGTTACGAGCAGTACTTC. Its protein product is CSVPGRGYEQYF.

The chain is built from TRBV2 and TRBJ2-7, with a tentative D call TRBD1 (5 bases). Germline V gene sequence: CDR1 SNHLY, CDR2 FYNNEI. The CDR3 runs 16 residues. Trimming stripped 2 bases from V and 0 bases from J, with 14 bases between. CDR3 in DNA: TGTGCCAGCAGTGAAACGATGGCAGGGCACTCCTACGAGCAGTACTTC. This gives the protein CASSETMAGHSYEQYF.

For the CDR3, the DNA is TGTGCCAGCAGCTTATCGTGGGGACTAGCGGGAGGGCCCTCTGGGGCCAACGTCCTGACTTTC. It encodes CASSLSWGLAGGPSGANVLTF. The chain uses TRBV13 and TRBJ2-6; 16 nucleotides align to TRBD2. Germline V lookup: CDR1 PRHDT, CDR2 FYEKMQ (reference sequence). The CDR3 covers 21 residues. Unmatched junction bases numbered 7, after V lost 2 bases and J lost 0 bases.

This chain uses TRBV5-1 with TRBJ2-7, with D possibly TRBD1 on 6 matching bases. Germline CDR1 and CDR2: SGHRS and YFSETQ. Trimming removed 8 bases at V and 2 bases at J, with 14 bases between. This CDR3 has 13 amino acids. CDR3 nucleotide sequence: TGCGCCAGTGCCCAGGGGCTCGCCTACGAGCAGTACTTC. Amino acids: CASAQGLAYEQYF. The full variable domain, completed using reference TRBV5-1 and TRBJ2-7, is KAGVTQTPRYLIKTRGQQVTLSCSPISGHRSVSWYQQTPGQGLQFLFEYFSETQRNKGNFPGRFSGRQFSNSRSEMNVSTLELGDSALYLCASAQGLAYEQYFGPGTRLTVT.

The rearrangement links TRBV11-1 to TRBJ2-7; tentative D call: TRBD1 (7 bases). The CDR3 totals 16 residues. The germline V gene has CDR1 SGHAT and CDR2 FQDESV (reference sequence). V was cut by 5 bases and J by 3 bases, with 20 bases left in between. The CDR3 reads CASSGGLTGVNYEQYF. The CDR3 DNA reads TGTGCCAGCAGCGGGGGACTCACAGGGGTGAACTACGAGCAGTACTTC.

CDR3 amino acids: CASSPLLGTSGSSTDTQYF. In DNA form, the CDR3 reads TGTGCCAGCTCACCACTTCTCGGGACTAGCGGGAGTAGCACAGATACGCAGTATTTT. This chain uses TRBV18 with TRBJ2-3, with 14 positions matching TRBD2. Trimming at V came to 1 base and at J to 0 bases, leaving 6 bases not matched to a gene. The CDR3 length is 19 residues. Germline lookup yields CDR1 KGHSH and CDR2 LQKENI. The full variable domain, completed using reference TRBV18 and TRBJ2-3, is NAGVMQNPRHLVRRRGQEARLRCSPMKGHSHVYWYRQLPEEGLKFMVYLQKENIIDESGMPKERFSAEFPKEGPSILRIQQVVRGDSAAYFCASSPLLGTSGSSTDTQYFGPGTRLTVL.

This clone showed up just a few times. The sample has other DNA sequences that encode this CDR3 too. V gene TRBV4-1 combines with J gene TRBJ2-7; tentative D call: TRBD2 (6 bases). V lost 1 base and J 0 bases, leaving 10 bases between the germline ends. The germline V gene encodes CDR1 MGHRA and CDR2 YSYEKL. The CDR3 sequence is 15 residues long. In DNA, the CDR3 is TGCGCCAGCAGCCAAGGCGGGGCCGCCTCCTACGAGCAGTACTTC. Its translation is CASSQGGAASYEQYF.

A single count supports this clone. The chain has TRBV7-6 and TRBJ2-1, with 10 bases matching TRBD2. Losses at the gene ends were 6 bases for V and 4 bases for J; bases not matched to a gene: 3. The CDR3 extends over 14 amino acids. Germline V gene data show CDR1 as SGHVS and CDR2 as FNYEAQ. The CDR3, as DNA: TGTGCCAGCAGTCTAGCGGGAGTATACAATGAGCAGTTCTTC. Residues: CASSLAGVYNEQFF.

The rearrangement links TRBV28 to TRBJ1-1; a weak D match, TRBD1 (5 bases). This CDR3 region has 14 residues. V dropped 5 bases and J dropped 4 bases, with 14 bases sitting between them. Germline lookup yields CDR1 MDHEN and CDR2 SYDVKM. For the CDR3, the DNA is TGTGCCAGCAGTCCCGTTGGGGGGATCACTGAAGCTTTCTTT. This sequence encodes CASSPVGGITEAFF.

This sequence joins TRBV25-1 and TRBJ2-2, with TRBD1 matching 11 bases. The CDR3 is 18 residues long. After removal of 0 bases from V and 4 bases from J, the junction contained 7 bases not matched to a gene. Per the germline V gene, CDR1 is MGHDK and CDR2 is SYGVNS. CDR3 residues: CASSEYGGTGGSTGELFF. For the CDR3, the DNA is TGTGCCAGCAGTGAATATGGAGGGACAGGGGGAAGCACCGGGGAGCTGTTTTTT. Complete variable domain (other parts from reference TRBV25-1 and TRBJ2-2): EADIYQTPRYLVIGTGKKITLECSQTMGHDKMYWYQQDPGMELHLIHYSYGVNSTEKGDLSSESTVSRIRTEHFPLTLESARPSHTSQYLCASSEYGGTGGSTGELFFGEGSRLTVL.

This clone was detected only a few times. This CDR3 reads CASSLGQAPYNEQFF. Written as DNA, the CDR3 is TGTGCCAGCAGTTTGGGACAGGCCCCCTACAATGAGCAGTTCTTC. The gene calls are TRBV2 and TRBJ2-1, with 8 bases identical to TRBD1. From germline, CDR1 is SNHLY and CDR2 FYNNEI. V lost 5 bases and J lost 2; bases outside the gene matches: 5. There are 15 residues in the CDR3.

V is TRBV28 and J is TRBJ2-2; 10 nucleotides agree with TRBD1. V gave up 5 bases and J gave up 5 bases; unmatched junction bases: 5. This CDR3 region has 15 residues. Germline CDR1 is MDHEN and CDR2 is SYDVKM. CDR3 amino acids: CASSPRGQGTGELFF. The CDR3 bases are TGTGCCAGCAGTCCAAGGGGACAGGGGACCGGGGAGCTGTTTTTT.

V usage is TRBV27 and J usage is TRBJ2-7; 12 bases agree with TRBD2. The germline gives CDR1 MNHEY, CDR2 SMNVEV (reference sequence). The CDR3 contains 15 residues. With V trimmed by 5 bases and J by 3 bases, 5 bases remained unmatched. CDR3 bases: TGTGCCAGCAGTCCTCGACTAGCGGGAGTCTACGAGCAGTACTTC. Translation: CASSPRLAGVYEQYF.

This chain uses TRBV7-9 with TRBJ1-4, with a tentative D call TRBD1 (6 bases). V shed 2 bases and J shed 5 bases, with 12 bases lying between them. CDR3 length: 15 amino acids. Germline assignment: CDR1 SEHNR and CDR2 FQNEAQ (reference sequence). CDR3 protein: CASSLYQGHNEKLFF. The CDR3 nucleotides are TGTGCCAGCAGCTTATATCAGGGGCACAATGAAAAACTGTTTTTT.

The chain recombines TRBV11-2 with TRBJ2-3; maybe TRBD2 (5 bases). The germline CDR1 and CDR2 sequences are SGHAT and FQNNGV. The germline V and J ends were trimmed by 5 bases and 5 bases, with 11 bases remaining between them. This CDR3 region has 13 residues. The CDR3 protein is CASSGPAGDTQYF. The CDR3 coding sequence is TGTGCCAGCAGCGGGCCGGCGGGAGATACGCAGTATTTT.